This is a list of T cell receptor beta chains from one sample in a study of cytomegalovirus exposure and HLA in healthy donors. Some clones are missing from TCRdb's copy, which holds only in-frame ones; the method was immunoSEQ multiplex PCR. Of approximately 56,000 clones in the sample, around nine tenths were seen once. Sequencing input: PBMCs. The receptors were sampled from a man between 18 and 29 years old in good health and CMV-seronegative. Both conserved end residues are part of each CDR3. A D gene is named only where the DNA matches it firmly. Clone size is shown for a subset of rows, as once, few, many or a class of expanded clone.

CDR3aa: CAINSGRVETQYF; CDR3nt: TGTGCCATTAATAGCGGGAGGGTCGAGACCCAGTACTTC; d_gene: TRBD2; abundance: NA; v_gene: TRBV6-1; j_gene: TRBJ2-5
CDR3aa: CASSPQKDWETQYF; CDR3nt: TGTGCCAGCAGCCCACAGAAGGACTGGGAGACCCAGTACTTC; d_gene: NA; abundance: once; v_gene: TRBV7-6; j_gene: TRBJ2-5
CDR3aa: CASSPHPGRDGNQPQHF; CDR3nt: TGTGCCAGTAGCCCCCATCCCGGGAGAGATGGCAATCAGCCCCAGCATTTT; d_gene: NA; abundance: NA; v_gene: TRBV19; j_gene: TRBJ1-5
CDR3aa: CASSLAPLAGASYEQYF; CDR3nt: TGTGCCAGCAGCTTAGCCCCACTAGCGGGAGCATCCTACGAGCAGTACTTC; d_gene: TRBD2; abundance: NA; v_gene: TRBV7-8; j_gene: TRBJ2-7
CDR3aa: CASRVGLYTGELFF; CDR3nt: TGTGCCAGCAGGGTTGGACTATACACCGGGGAGCTGTTTTTT; d_gene: NA; abundance: NA; v_gene: TRBV9; j_gene: TRBJ2-2
CDR3aa: CASSYTSGSYEQYF; CDR3nt: TGTGCCAGCAGTTACACTAGCGGGAGTTACGAGCAGTACTTC; d_gene: TRBD2; abundance: once; v_gene: TRBV6-5; j_gene: TRBJ2-7
CDR3aa: CSVEGGGAGEQYF; CDR3nt: TGCAGCGTTGAAGGGGGCGGCGCCGGCGAGCAGTACTTC; d_gene: NA; abundance: NA; v_gene: TRBV29-1; j_gene: TRBJ2-7
CDR3aa: CASSHSGLAGVGGYNEQFF; CDR3nt: TGCGCCAGCAGCCATTCAGGACTAGCGGGAGTCGGGGGCTACAATGAGCAGTTCTTC; d_gene: TRBD2; abundance: once; v_gene: TRBV4-1; j_gene: TRBJ2-1
CDR3aa: CASSQGGTGAIRAHEQFF; CDR3nt: TGCGCCAGCAGCCAAGGAGGGACAGGGGCTATACGGGCCCATGAGCAGTTCTTC; d_gene: TRBD1; abundance: NA; v_gene: TRBV4-3; j_gene: TRBJ2-1
CDR3aa: CASSSSSVHNEQFF; CDR3nt: TGTGCCAGCAGCTCATCTAGCGTTCACAATGAGCAGTTCTTC; d_gene: NA; abundance: NA; v_gene: TRBV7-9; j_gene: TRBJ2-1
CDR3aa: CASSPETGSYTEAFF; CDR3nt: TGTGCCAGCAGTCCAGAAACAGGGTCGTACACTGAAGCTTTCTTT; d_gene: NA; abundance: NA; v_gene: TRBV6-6; j_gene: TRBJ1-1
CDR3aa: CASSVGQGAYEQYF; CDR3nt: TGTGCCAGCAGCGTAGGACAGGGGGCCTACGAGCAGTACTTC; d_gene: TRBD1; abundance: NA; v_gene: TRBV9; j_gene: TRBJ2-7
CDR3aa: CASLAGGGYEQYF; CDR3nt: TGCGCCAGCCTGGCGGGAGGCGGGTACGAGCAGTACTTC; d_gene: TRBD2; abundance: NA; v_gene: TRBV10-2; j_gene: TRBJ2-7